The next 23 T cell receptor beta chains were all read from a single sample in a study of OX40 agonist ivuxolimab in advanced cancers. The table came from immunoSEQ multiplex PCR; TCRdb's copy has only in-frame clones and leaves some out. The table shows about 69,000 clones, with roughly 90% occurring only once. The sample in question was CD4+ or CD8+ T cells sorted from blood, obtained in a trial of the OX40 agonist ivuxolimab. These receptors all come from an adult with an advanced solid tumor such as melanoma, head and neck, liver or kidney cancer.

The chain employs TRBV29-1 and TRBJ1-1; TRBD1 might be the D (6 bases). The length of the CDR3 is 17 residues. Per germline, CDR1 SQVTM and CDR2 ANQGSEA. V shed 6 bases and J shed 0 bases, with 23 bases lying between them. The CDR3 DNA follows: TGCAGCGTAGCAATTAACAGGGATAGGGTTGTGAACACTGAAGCTTTCTTT. Residues: CSVAINRDRVVNTEAFF.

The chain has TRBV4-1 and TRBJ2-7, with a tentative D call TRBD2 (6 bases). V was pared by 1 base and J by 4 bases, with 8 bases between. This CDR3 contains 13 residues. The V gene's germline CDR1 is MGHRA and CDR2 YSYEKL. CDR3 sequence (DNA): TGCGCCAGCAGCCAAGGGGCGGGATACGAGCAGTACTTC. This sequence encodes CASSQGAGYEQYF.

V gene TRBV21-1 combines with J gene TRBJ2-4; the D call TRBD1 from the table was never checked on the DNA. TRBV21-1 is an annotated pseudogene. The CDR3 is 16 amino acids. CDR3 loop: CASWGGRSREKNIQYF. The CDR3 DNA follows: TGTGCCAGCTGGGGCGGAAGATCCAGGGAAAAAAACATTCAGTACTTC.

V and J are TRBV14 and TRBJ2-2; 7 nucleotides match TRBD1. The CDR3 contains 18 residues. V was pared by 4 bases and J by 4 bases, with 15 bases of the junction left unmatched. CDR1 and CDR2 (germline): SGHDN, FVKESK. As DNA, the CDR3 is TGTGCCAGCAGCCTGACAGGGTGGCTCGGAGAGCGCACCGGGGAGCTGTTTTTT. Translation gives CASSLTGWLGERTGELFF.

As DNA, the CDR3 is TGTGCCAGTAGTATCCTAGCGGGAGGCCACTACGAGCAGTACTTC. Residues: CASSILAGGHYEQYF. The chain has TRBV19 and TRBJ2-7; 11 bases agree with TRBD2. Trimming removed 3 bases from V and 3 bases from J; junction bases left unmatched: 4. The germline gives CDR1 LNHDA, CDR2 SQIVND (reference sequence). The CDR3 loop spans 15 amino acids.

The DNA for the CDR3 is TGTGCCAGCAGCCAAACCCCGGGGCTCTCACAGGGCTATGGCTACACCTTC. Its translation: CASSQTPGLSQGYGYTF. The gene calls are TRBV4-2 and TRBJ1-2, with D perhaps matching TRBD1 (6 bases). Between the trimmed V and J ends, which lost 2 bases and 4 bases, there was a span of 20 bases. Germline V gives CDR1 LGHNA, CDR2 YNFKEQ. This CDR3 spans 17 amino acids.

The rearrangement links TRBV19 to TRBJ2-1, with 8 bases identical to TRBD1. Germline lookup yields CDR1 LNHDA and CDR2 SQIVND (reference sequence). V was pared by 4 bases and J by 3 bases, with 11 bases of the junction left unmatched. This CDR3 has 17 amino acids. CDR3: CASSTTDRALNYNEQFF. The CDR3 DNA reads TGTGCCAGTAGTACCACGGACAGGGCCCTTAACTACAATGAGCAGTTCTTC. Using reference TRBV19 and TRBJ2-1 for the parts outside the CDR3, the full variable domain is DGGITQSPKYLFRKEGQNVTLSCEQNLNHDAMYWYRQDPGQGLRLIYYSQIVNDFQKGDIAEGYSVSREKKESFPLTVTSAQKNPTAFYLCASSTTDRALNYNEQFFGPGTRLTVL.

This clone came up a few times. This rearrangement joins TRBV5-5 to TRBJ1-1; 7 bases are shared with TRBD1. Germline CDR1 reads SGHKS; CDR2 reads YYEKEE (reference sequence). CDR3 length: 14 residues. Germline trimming cut 2 bases from V and 0 bases from J; bases unmatched to any gene: 1. The CDR3 spells CASSFGQVNTEAFF. CDR3 DNA sequence: TGTGCCAGCAGCTTCGGACAGGTGAACACTGAAGCTTTCTTT. Filled out from reference TRBV5-5 and TRBJ1-1, the complete variable domain reads DAGVTQSPTHLIKTRGQQVTLRCSPISGHKSVSWYQQVLGQGPQFIFQYYEKEERGRGNFPDRFSARQFPNYSSELNVNALLLGDSALYLCASSFGQVNTEAFFGQGTRLTVV.

The J gene is TRBJ1-5, the V gene TRBV27; tentative D call: TRBD1 (5 bases). The CDR3 is 13 residues long. CDR1 is MNHEY, CDR2 SMNVEV, per germline (reference sequence). Trimming removed 4 bases at V and 7 bases at J, with 11 bases between. The CDR3 sequence: CASSWGWSQPQHF. CDR3 coding DNA: TGTGCCAGCAGTTGGGGCTGGAGCCAGCCCCAGCATTTT.

The chain carries TRBV6-6 and TRBJ1-5, with D unresolved. CDR3 length: 14 amino acids. The germline V and J ends were trimmed by 3 bases and 0 bases, with 6 bases remaining between them. From germline, CDR1 is MNHNY and CDR2 SVGAGI (reference sequence). The CDR3 region has the DNA TGTGCCAGCAGTTATGGGGATAGCAATCAGCCCCAGCATTTT. It translates to CASSYGDSNQPQHF.

V usage is TRBV7-9 and J usage is TRBJ2-1; D may correspond to TRBD1 or TRBD2 (7 bases each). The CDR3 spans 15 residues. Trimming removed 4 bases at V and 10 bases at J, with 20 bases between. Germline V gene data show CDR1 as SEHNR and CDR2 as FQNEAQ (reference sequence). In DNA, the CDR3 is TGTGCCAGCAGCTCAAAAATATACAGGGGAGGGGAGCAGTTCTTC. Residues: CASSSKIYRGGEQFF.

The J gene is TRBJ2-1, the V gene TRBV28; TRBD2 is a possible D gene (6 bases). The CDR3 consists of 17 residues. Germline CDR1 and CDR2: MDHEN and SYDVKM. The V end was cut by 3 bases, the J end by 5 bases, with 20 bases between. DNA of the CDR3: TGTGCCAGCAGTTTCCTTCGGGAGCGGCCGGTTAACAATGAGCAGTTCTTC. Its protein is CASSFLRERPVNNEQFF.

This rearrangement joins TRBV7-9 to TRBJ2-2; D unresolved. The germline V and J ends were trimmed by 5 bases and 7 bases, with 17 bases remaining between them. The CDR3 is 15 amino acids. Looked up from germline, CDR1 is SEHNR and CDR2 is FQNEAQ (reference sequence). The CDR3 region is CASSHQEVPSGELFF. The DNA for the CDR3 is TGTGCCAGCAGCCACCAGGAAGTGCCCAGCGGGGAGCTGTTTTTT.

The CDR3 coding sequence is TGTGCCAGCAGCGTCGGGACTAGCGGACCCCGGGAAGAGACCCAGTACTTC. Residues: CASSVGTSGPREETQYF. The chain carries TRBV11-3 and TRBJ2-5; TRBD2 agrees at 11 bases. CDR3 length equals 17 residues. The germline V gene has CDR1 SGHNT and CDR2 YENEEA. The ends lost 5 bases at V and 3 bases at J; junction bases unmatched: 11. The variable domain in full, with the rest retrieved from reference TRBV11-3 and TRBJ2-5, is EAGVVQSPRYKIIEKKQPVAFWCNPISGHNTLYWYLQNLGQGPELLIRYENEEAVDDSQLPKDRFSAERLKGVDSTLKIQPAELGDSAVYLCASSVGTSGPREETQYFGPGTRLLVL.

The V call is TRBV11-3, the J call TRBJ2-1; D is unclear. Germline values: CDR1 SGHNT, CDR2 YENEEA. CDR3 length: 14 residues. Trimming stripped 1 base from V and 0 bases from J, with 4 bases between. DNA of the CDR3: TGTGCCAGCAGCTTAGGGGGCTCCTACAATGAGCAGTTCTTC. This sequence encodes CASSLGGSYNEQFF.

This clone was picked up a small number of times. The V gene is TRBV18, the J gene TRBJ2-7, with 8 nucleotides matching TRBD1. Per the germline V gene, CDR1 is KGHSH and CDR2 is LQKENI. V shed 4 bases, J shed 3 bases, and the junction held 2 bases outside the gene matches. The CDR3 is 13 amino acids. CDR3 sequence reads: CASSLGTGYEQYF. The CDR3 DNA follows: TGTGCCAGCTCACTAGGGACAGGCTACGAGCAGTACTTC.

The rearrangement uses TRBV7-2 and TRBJ1-2; tentative D call: TRBD1 (6 bases). Germline values: CDR1 SGHTA, CDR2 FQGNSA. The V end lost 4 bases, the J end lost 9 bases, and 9 bases lay between the germline ends. The CDR3 is made up of 11 amino acids. The CDR3 nucleotides are TGTGCCAGCAGCTCACAGGGTAGCTACACCTTC. As protein: CASSSQGSYTF.

The chain combines TRBV6-1 with TRBJ2-7; D is possibly TRBD1 or TRBD2 (7 bases each). Trimming stripped 8 bases from V and 4 bases from J, with 15 bases between. Germline CDR1 and CDR2: MNHNS and SASEGT. This CDR3 has 13 residues. The CDR3 nucleotides are TGTGCCAGCCGAGGGGGCGGGAGATACGAGCAGTACTTC. This codes for CASRGGGRYEQYF.

The chain is built from TRBV11-2 and TRBJ2-3; the match to TRBD1 covers 8 bases. The trim removed 1 base at V and 5 bases at J, leaving 8 bases unmatched. This CDR3 is 16 amino acids long. Per the germline V gene, CDR1 is SGHAT and CDR2 is FQNNGV. CDR3 region: CASSLVFPGGIDTQYF. In nucleotides, the CDR3 is TGTGCCAGCAGCTTAGTATTCCCAGGGGGCATAGATACGCAGTATTTT.

V is TRBV5-6 and J is TRBJ2-7, with TRBD2 matching 14 bases. Germline V gene data show CDR1 as SGHDT and CDR2 as YYEEEE. The CDR3 totals 17 residues. J gave up 7 bases and V 4 bases, and 13 bases lay outside the gene matches. CDR3 in DNA: TGTGCCAGCAGCGAAACGGGACTAGCGGGAGTTAGGCGAGAGCAGTACTTC. This sequence encodes CASSETGLAGVRREQYF.

The J gene is TRBJ2-3, the V gene TRBV5-1, with a tentative D call TRBD2 (6 bases). Trimming took off 3 bases at V and 4 bases at J, with 18 bases between the two ends. The CDR3 contains 16 residues. Looked up from germline, CDR1 is SGHRS and CDR2 is YFSETQ. Here the CDR3 reads CASSYLSGESADTQYF. As DNA, the CDR3 is TGCGCCAGCAGCTACCTATCGGGGGAGAGCGCAGATACGCAGTATTTT. Complete variable domain (other parts from reference TRBV5-1 and TRBJ2-3): KAGVTQTPRYLIKTRGQQVTLSCSPISGHRSVSWYQQTPGQGLQFLFEYFSETQRNKGNFPGRFSGRQFSNSRSEMNVSTLELGDSALYLCASSYLSGESADTQYFGPGTRLTVL.

The chain recombines TRBV28 with TRBJ2-2; D may match TRBD1 or TRBD2 (5 bases each). The V end was cut by 2 bases, the J end by 4 bases, with 11 bases between. The CDR3 length is 15 residues. Germline values: CDR1 MDHEN, CDR2 SYDVKM. The CDR3 sequence: CASSLRGVVTGELFF. The CDR3 DNA reads TGTGCCAGCAGTTTACGAGGGGTGGTCACCGGGGAGCTGTTTTTT.

DNA for the CDR3: TGTGCCAGTAGTGTAACAGGGGCGGGCAATCAGCCCCAGCATTTT. Protein product: CASSVTGAGNQPQHF. The rearrangement links TRBV19 to TRBJ1-5; TRBD1 matches at 7 bases. The junction had 6 bases not matched to a gene; V was cut back by 5 bases and J by 2 bases. Per germline, CDR1 LNHDA and CDR2 SQIVND (reference sequence). The CDR3 sequence is 15 residues long.